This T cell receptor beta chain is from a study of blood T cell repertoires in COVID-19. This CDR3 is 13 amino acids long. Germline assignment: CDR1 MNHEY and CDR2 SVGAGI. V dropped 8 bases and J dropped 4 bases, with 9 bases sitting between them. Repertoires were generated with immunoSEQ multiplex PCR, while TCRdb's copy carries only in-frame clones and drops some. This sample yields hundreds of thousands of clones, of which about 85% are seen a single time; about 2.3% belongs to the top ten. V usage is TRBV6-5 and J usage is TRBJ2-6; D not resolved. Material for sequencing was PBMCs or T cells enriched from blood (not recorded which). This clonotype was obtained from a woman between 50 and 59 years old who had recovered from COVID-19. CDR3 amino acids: CASGPGGANVLTF. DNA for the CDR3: TGTGCCAGCGGGCCTGGGGGGGCCAACGTCCTGACTTTC.